One sample yielded the 18 T cell receptor beta chains listed below, sequenced in a study of read filtering for tumor transcriptome and immune sequencing. The library was built from 400 to 500 ng RNA with molecular barcoded adaptors for alpha/delta and beta/gamma chains. TCRdb redid the calling of the reads with MiXCR, one entry per CDR3 protein. The sample carries 75,000 to 95,000 distinct CDR3 sequences, around an eighth recorded once. Specimen: a population of CD138-negative cells sorted from bone marrow. The source of these receptors is a donor at least 40 years old with multiple myeloma.

This clonotype was counted many times. This chain joins TRBV11-2 and TRBJ2-4, with D unclear. The germline CDR1 and CDR2 sequences are SGHAT and FQNNGV. The CDR3 covers 16 residues. V dropped 4 bases and J dropped 0 bases, with 13 bases sitting between them. CDR3 DNA: TGTGCCAGCAGCTCCTTTGACTTGTTAGCCAAAAACATTCAGTACTTC. Translating it yields CASSSFDLLAKNIQYF.

The table lists this clonotype with many counts. The rearrangement links TRBV5-1 to TRBJ1-1; D is unresolved. Germline lookup yields CDR1 SGHRS and CDR2 YFSETQ. Trimming removed 4 bases from V and 2 bases from J, with 12 bases in between. The CDR3 covers 14 residues. CDR3 region: CASSRNSPNTEAFF. CDR3 DNA sequence: TGCGCCAGCAGCCGAAACTCACCAAACACTGAAGCTTTCTTT.

This clonotype was seen ten or more times. The V gene is TRBV18, the J gene TRBJ1-5; the D is unclear. CDR1 is KGHSH, CDR2 LQKENI, per germline. The CDR3 sequence is 14 residues long. The ends were cut back, 2 bases at V and 4 bases at J, with 9 bases in the middle. CDR3 sequence reads: CASSPADLNQPQHF. The DNA of the CDR3 is TGTGCCAGCTCACCAGCGGATCTAAATCAGCCCCAGCATTTT.

This clonotype occurred a few times. One base away lies a much larger clone, so this may be a sequencing read error. The chain has TRBV20-1 and TRBJ2-5; TRBD2 matches at 9 bases. The CDR3 spans 15 residues. Germline CDR1 reads DFQATT; CDR2 reads SNEGSKA (reference sequence). CDR3 sequence reads: CSAPRYPAGGETQCF. The CDR3 DNA follows: TGCAGTGCTCCGAGGTACCCAGCGGGAGGTGAGACCCAGTGCTTC.

This clonotype appeared many times. The chain employs TRBV12-3 or TRBV12-4 and TRBJ2-3; D unresolved. V lost 4 bases and J lost 6, with 5 bases in between. This CDR3 comprises 11 residues. The CDR3 region has the DNA TGTGCCAGCAGTTCGAGGGATACGCAGTATTTT. Amino acids: CASSSRDTQYF.

This clonotype was seen at least ten times. The V gene is TRBV20-1, the J gene TRBJ2-7; 10 bases line up with TRBD1. Trimming at V came to 6 bases and at J to 3 bases, leaving 2 bases not matched to a gene. CDR1 and CDR2 from the germline V gene are DFQATT and SNEGSKA (reference sequence). This CDR3 region has 12 residues. The CDR3 DNA reads TGCAGTGCCTGGGACAGGGGCTACGAGCAGTACTTC. It yields the protein CSAWDRGYEQYF.

This clonotype has ten or more counts. The CDR3 is CSAPPGGSGNAEQYF. The CDR3 DNA follows: TGCAGTGCTCCCCCGGGGGGTAGCGGGAATGCCGAGCAGTACTTC. The chain uses TRBV20-1 and TRBJ2-7; 8 nucleotides match TRBD2. CDR1 and CDR2 from the germline V gene are DFQATT and SNEGSKA (reference sequence). V dropped 5 bases and J dropped 6; count of bases not matched to a gene: 15. The CDR3 spans 15 residues.

J is TRBJ2-1 and V is TRBV28; maybe TRBD2 (5 bases). Germline values: CDR1 MDHEN, CDR2 SYDVKM. The CDR3 is 14 residues long. V lost 3 bases, J lost 9 bases, and 15 bases lay in between. The CDR3 loop is CASSLRPGGREQFF. CDR3 DNA sequence: TGTGCCAGCAGTTTGCGGCCGGGCGGGCGTGAGCAGTTCTTC.

This clonotype was detected ten times or more. The J gene is TRBJ2-2, the V gene TRBV20-1, with TRBD2 matching over 7 bases. This CDR3 has 15 amino acids. Looked up from germline, CDR1 is DFQATT and CDR2 is SNEGSKA (reference sequence). J was trimmed by 3 bases and V by 5 bases; bases with no gene match: 9. CDR3 loop: CSASLRTRDTGELFF. The CDR3 DNA reads TGCAGTGCTTCGCTTCGGACTAGAGACACCGGGGAGCTGTTTTTT.

This clonotype has a count of ten or more. The gene calls are TRBV5-6 and TRBJ1-1; D might be TRBD1 (5 bases). This CDR3 has 12 residues. V dropped 0 bases and J dropped 13 bases, with 13 bases sitting between them. Germline V CDR1 and CDR2: SGHDT, YYEEEE. CDR3 in amino acids: CASSLAGLRHFF. The DNA of the CDR3 is TGTGCCAGCAGCTTGGCGGGACTCCGGCATTTCTTT.

This clonotype was found many times. The chain carries TRBV28 and TRBJ1-1; 8 bases are a match to TRBD1. J was trimmed by 13 bases and V by 6 bases; bases with no gene match: 16. This CDR3 region has 14 residues. Germline V gene data show CDR1 as MDHEN and CDR2 as SYDVKM. CDR3 in DNA: TGTGCCAGCAGCCCCAATTCAGGGGGCTTGAGGGGTTTCTTT. This codes for CASSPNSGGLRGFF.

This clonotype appeared many times. This chain links TRBV5-6 with TRBJ1-5; D gene uncertain. V was clipped by 3 bases and J by 3 bases, with 7 bases between them. The CDR3 spans 13 residues. Germline V CDR1 and CDR2: SGHDT, YYEEEE. Here the CDR3 reads CASSSGYNQPQHF. CDR3 in DNA: TGTGCCAGCAGCTCAGGTTACAATCAGCCCCAGCATTTT.

This clonotype was recorded only once. A read error may account for a junction end that differs from germline. J is TRBJ2-7 and V is TRBV10-1, with 8 bases matching TRBD1. Germline-derived CDR1 and CDR2 are WNHNN and SYGVQD (reference sequence). The CDR3 sequence is 13 residues long. This CDR3 is CASAGQGAYGQYF. The CDR3, as DNA: TGCGCCAGCGCCGGTCAGGGGGCCTACGGGCAGTACTTC.

This clonotype was seen ten or more times. J is TRBJ1-5 and V is TRBV7-8; no reliable D call. Trimming took 4 bases from V and 3 from J, leaving 7 bases between them. This CDR3 has 13 residues. Per the germline V gene, CDR1 is SGHVS and CDR2 is FQNEAQ. CDR3 region: CASSSSHNQPQHF. CDR3 nucleotides: TGTGCCAGCAGCTCTTCCCACAATCAGCCCCAGCATTTT.

This clonotype showed up just a few times. The chain links TRBV15 to TRBJ2-5; TRBD1 matches at 7 bases. Germline CDR1 LNHNV, CDR2 YYDKDF (reference sequence). The trim removed 0 bases at V and 2 bases at J, leaving 3 bases unmatched. The CDR3 loop spans 15 amino acids. CDR3 nucleotides: TGTGCCACCAGCAGAGATGAGGGACAGCAAGAGACCCAGTACTTC. Residues: CATSRDEGQQETQYF.

This clonotype occurred many times. V gene TRBV7-9 combines with J gene TRBJ2-3, with 8 bases aligning to TRBD1. This CDR3 is built from 16 residues. Per the germline V gene, CDR1 is SEHNR and CDR2 is FQNEAQ (reference sequence). Losses at the gene ends were 6 bases for V and 0 bases for J; bases not matched to a gene: 8. CDR3 protein: CASSPPGGRSTDTQYF. The DNA of the CDR3 is TGTGCCAGCAGTCCCCCAGGGGGCCGTAGCACAGATACGCAGTATTTT. Full variable domain (outside the CDR3, taken from reference TRBV7-9 and TRBJ2-3): DTGVSQNPRHKITKRGQNVTFRCDPISEHNRLYWYRQTLGQGPEFLTYFQNEAQLEKSRLLSDRFSAERPKGSFSTLEIQRTEQGDSAMYLCASSPPGGRSTDTQYFGPGTRLTVL.

The table lists this clonotype with many counts. The chain links TRBV10-3 to TRBJ1-5; 8 nucleotides align to TRBD1. Germline lookup yields CDR1 ENHRY and CDR2 SYGVKD. This CDR3 contains 13 residues. V lost 7 bases and J lost 5; bases outside the gene matches: 4. CDR3 in DNA: TGTGCCATCACGGTGGACAGGGATCAGCCCCAGCATTTT. It encodes CAITVDRDQPQHF.

There are many counts of this clonotype. The V and J genes are TRBV5-1 and TRBJ1-1; D might be TRBD1 (6 bases). CDR1 is SGHRS, CDR2 YFSETQ, per germline. This CDR3 region has 15 residues. The V end lost 0 bases, the J end lost 4 bases, and 13 bases lay between the germline ends. In DNA, the CDR3 is TGCGCCAGCAGCTTGGAGGGGACATCGGGCACTGAAGCTTTCTTT. It codes for CASSLEGTSGTEAFF.